What follows is one T cell receptor beta chain and its context. Its antigen is not known. This record belongs to a study of T cell responses to AZD1222 COVID-19 vaccine. General study points: Baseline seropositives among AZD1222 recipients totaled only five to seven. Donor demographics were predominantly white British with a female majority; clonal diversity may be underestimated. Epitopes outside B.1.351 and B.1.1.7 mutated regions reportedly drew nearly half of spike TCRs.

Repertoires were generated with immunoSEQ multiplex PCR, while TCRdb's copy carries only in-frame clones and drops some. This table holds approximately 120,000 clones, 70% to 90% found once. Looked up from germline, CDR1 is SEHNR and CDR2 is FQNEAQ (reference sequence). CDR3 size: 13 residues. The J segment lost 3 bases and the V segment lost 7 bases, leaving 4 bases of the junction unmatched. This TCR was recovered from an adult in good health. The specimen was peripheral blood, collected on day 0 of AZD1222 vaccination. The V and J genes are TRBV7-9 and TRBJ1-2, with 8 bases matching TRBD1. CDR3 DNA sequence: TGTGCCAGCACCGAACAGGGGGACTATGGCTACACCTTC. This codes for CASTEQGDYGYTF.